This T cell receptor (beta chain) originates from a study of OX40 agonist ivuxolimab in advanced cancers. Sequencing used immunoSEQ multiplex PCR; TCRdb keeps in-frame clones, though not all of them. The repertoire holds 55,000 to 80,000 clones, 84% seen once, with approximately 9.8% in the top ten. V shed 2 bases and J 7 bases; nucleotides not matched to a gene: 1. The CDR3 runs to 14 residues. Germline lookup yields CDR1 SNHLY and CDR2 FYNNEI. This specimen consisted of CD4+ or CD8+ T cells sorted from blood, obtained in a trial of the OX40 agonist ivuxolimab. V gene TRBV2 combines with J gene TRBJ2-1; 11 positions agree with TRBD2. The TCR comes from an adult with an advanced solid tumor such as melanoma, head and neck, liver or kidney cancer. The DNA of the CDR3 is TGTGCCAGCAGTGAACCTAGCGGGAGGAATGAGCAGTTCTTC. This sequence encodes CASSEPSGRNEQFF.